This T cell receptor beta chain came from a study of vaccination and CD4 T cells after COVID-19. Overall study: Overlapping spike peptides of SARS-CoV-2, HCoV-NL63, HCoV-OC43 and HCoV-229E were used, and cells were stimulated with them.

The CDR3 covers 16 residues. From germline, CDR1 is SGHKS and CDR2 YYEKEE (reference sequence). After removal of 1 base from V and 4 bases from J, the junction contained 5 bases not matched to a gene. Treatment reported: roughly 11-day PBMC culture with coronavirus spike peptide pools or control peptides (ViraFEST assay). Researchers reported culturing about 2 million PBMCs per well with 8 to 10 IU/ml IL-2 and roughly 9.1 ug/ml peptide pools. Note on this clonotype: Its antigen is currently unknown.

Study-level findings and limits: Spike mono-reactive status applied to 304 of 307 vaccine-specific clones in convalescent patients.

An Oncomine TCR Beta short-read assay was used to sequence the DNA from cultured CD4+ T cells. It was cultured CD4+ T cells from which genomic DNA was extracted. TCRdb processed the PCR reads anew with MiXCR; each CDR3 protein has one entry. This table holds 13,000 to 15,000 distinct CDR3 sequences, 43% found once. What was sequenced was CD4+ T cells from blood, cultured in vitro. The TCR sequence derives from a human donor who had recovered from COVID-19. The chain is built from TRBV5-5 and TRBJ2-2; 9 bases fit TRBD2. CDR3 nucleotide sequence: TGTGCCAGCAGCTTGCGCGGGAGGGGTGGCACCGGGGAGCTGTTTTTT. It codes for CASSLRGRGGTGELFF.